The 18 T cell receptor beta chains below come from one sample, sequenced in a study of OX40 agonist ivuxolimab in advanced cancers. Assay used: immunoSEQ multiplex PCR; TCRdb lists only in-frame clones, some missing. The table includes about 19,000 clones, 65% to 70% detected once. Material: CD4+ or CD8+ T cells sorted from blood, obtained in a trial of the OX40 agonist ivuxolimab. The receptors were sampled from an adult with an advanced solid tumor such as melanoma, head and neck, liver or kidney cancer.

This chain links TRBV4-3 with TRBJ2-5; maybe TRBD1 (6 bases). Germline CDR1 is LGHNA and CDR2 is YSLEER. This CDR3 is built from 15 residues. With 3 bases removed from V and 2 bases from J, the gap between germline ends came to 13 bases. DNA of the CDR3: TGCGCCAGCAGCCATGGCAGGGGCTTTCAAGAGACCCAGTACTTC. As protein: CASSHGRGFQETQYF.

This rearrangement joins TRBV27 to TRBJ1-1; tentatively, D is TRBD1 (5 bases). The CDR3 runs 13 residues. Germline V gives CDR1 MNHEY, CDR2 SMNVEV (reference sequence). V lost 1 base, J lost 5 bases, and 8 bases lay in between. The CDR3 is CASSLWRGTEAFF. The DNA of the CDR3 is TGTGCCAGCAGTTTATGGAGGGGAACTGAAGCTTTCTTT.

This chain connects TRBV13 to TRBJ2-7, with unresolved D. CDR3 length: 13 amino acids. Germline lookup yields CDR1 PRHDT and CDR2 FYEKMQ (reference sequence). Trimming removed 0 bases from V and 4 bases from J, with 7 bases in between. The CDR3 DNA sequence: TGTGCCAGCAGCTTAGGCCGAGCTTACGAGCAGTACTTC. This gives the protein CASSLGRAYEQYF.

The chain recombines TRBV28 with TRBJ2-3, with D tentatively TRBD2 (6 bases). Trimming took off 3 bases at V and 2 bases at J, with 9 bases between the two ends. Germline V CDR1 and CDR2: MDHEN, SYDVKM. This CDR3 comprises 14 residues. In DNA form, the CDR3 reads TGTGCCAGCAGTTTCGGCGGGACCACAGATACGCAGTATTTT. Translation: CASSFGGTTDTQYF.

This chain uses TRBV28 with TRBJ2-7, with 7 bases matching TRBD1. With 3 bases clipped from V and 4 bases from J, the junction kept 6 bases outside the gene matches. Germline loops: CDR1 MDHEN, CDR2 SYDVKM. The CDR3 spans 14 residues. CDR3 loop: CASSLQGQLYEQYF. The DNA for the CDR3 is TGTGCCAGCAGTTTGCAGGGACAGCTTTACGAGCAGTACTTC.

The rearrangement links TRBV7-9 to TRBJ2-1; either TRBD1 or TRBD2 may supply D (5 bases each). V was pared by 4 bases and J by 8 bases, with 9 bases between. This CDR3 is 12 amino acids long. CDR1 and CDR2 from the germline V gene are SEHNR and FQNEAQ (reference sequence). DNA for the CDR3: TGTGCCAGCAGCTCATTGGGGGATGAGCAGTTCTTC. It translates to CASSSLGDEQFF.

The chain links TRBV28 to TRBJ2-7, with 12 nucleotides matching TRBD2. Germline V gene sequence: CDR1 MDHEN, CDR2 SYDVKM. V gave up 5 bases and J gave up 3 bases; unmatched junction bases: 8. The CDR3 runs to 16 residues. The chain's CDR3 is CASSTRLAGVNYEQYF. Here the CDR3 DNA reads TGTGCCAGCAGTACCCGACTAGCGGGGGTCAACTACGAGCAGTACTTC.

The V gene is TRBV9, the J gene TRBJ2-3, with TRBD2 matching over 9 bases. Germline V lookup: CDR1 SGDLS, CDR2 YYNGEE. The junction had 2 bases not matched to a gene; V was cut back by 0 bases and J by 6 bases. The CDR3 is 14 amino acids. The CDR3 region has the DNA TGTGCCAGCAGCGTAGAAAGCGGGGGGGATACGCAGTATTTT. Translation: CASSVESGGDTQYF.

V and J are TRBV13 and TRBJ2-1; D may be TRBD1 or TRBD2 (5 bases each). Germline-derived CDR1 and CDR2 are PRHDT and FYEKMQ (reference sequence). The V and J ends lost 3 bases and 5 bases respectively, with 20 bases between them. There are 17 residues in the CDR3. CDR3 loop: CASSLGPGPRTDNEQFF. The CDR3 nucleotides are TGTGCCAGCAGCTTGGGTCCGGGACCACGGACTGACAATGAGCAGTTCTTC.

V usage is TRBV11-2 and J usage is TRBJ2-7; 15 positions agree with TRBD2. The CDR3 contains 19 residues. Germline trimming cut 5 bases from V and 3 bases from J; bases unmatched to any gene: 14. Germline V gives CDR1 SGHAT, CDR2 FQNNGV. This CDR3 reads CASSPWTSGGAKPHYEQYF. For the CDR3, the DNA is TGTGCCAGCAGCCCGTGGACTAGCGGGGGGGCTAAACCACACTACGAGCAGTACTTC.

CDR3 region: CASSQGLGGTGELFF. DNA of the CDR3: TGCGCCAGCAGCCAAGGCCTAGGGGGCACCGGGGAGCTGTTTTTT. The V gene is TRBV4-1, the J gene TRBJ2-2; tentatively, D is TRBD1 (6 bases). The germline gives CDR1 MGHRA, CDR2 YSYEKL. Trimming removed 1 base at V and 4 bases at J, with 10 bases between. CDR3 length: 15 amino acids.

This clone was counted a few times. The rearrangement links TRBV5-4 to TRBJ2-1; TRBD2 matches at 14 bases. The CDR3 is made up of 18 amino acids. V was pared by 0 bases and J by 2 bases, with 4 bases of the junction left unmatched. Germline V lookup: CDR1 SGHNT, CDR2 YYREEE (reference sequence). The CDR3 is CASSLGTSGRRTYNEQFF. The CDR3 DNA sequence: TGTGCCAGCAGCTTGGGGACTAGCGGGAGGAGAACCTACAATGAGCAGTTCTTC.

The chain has TRBV7-7 and TRBJ2-5; unclear D gene. Trimming left V 2 bases short and J 2 bases short, with 9 bases between. The CDR3 is made up of 14 amino acids. Germline loops: CDR1 SSHAT, CDR2 FNYEAQ (reference sequence). CDR3 sequence reads: CASSLLGSQETQYF. CDR3 DNA: TGTGCCAGCAGCTTATTAGGATCACAAGAGACCCAGTACTTC.

In this sample, this clone turned up many times. The chain has TRBV11-2 and TRBJ2-7; the D gene is possibly TRBD2 (5 bases). This CDR3 is 11 amino acids long. The germline V and J ends were trimmed by 8 bases and 3 bases, with 8 bases remaining between them. Germline V gene lookup returns CDR1 SGHAT and CDR2 FQNNGV. The DNA of the CDR3 is TGTGCCAGCGGTGACTACTACGAGCAGTACTTC. The encoded protein is CASGDYYEQYF.

The chain links TRBV7-8 to TRBJ2-7; 9 nucleotides line up with TRBD2. V dropped 1 base and J dropped 3; count of bases not matched to a gene: 4. Germline values: CDR1 SGHVS, CDR2 FQNEAQ. The CDR3 has 15 amino acids. Written as DNA, the CDR3 is TGTGCCAGCAGCTTAGTAGCGGGGGCGAACTACGAGCAGTACTTC. Amino acids: CASSLVAGANYEQYF.

Judged by abundance, this clone is medium-sized (0.01 to 0.1%). The rearrangement joins TRBV28 to TRBJ1-5, with 8 bases aligning to TRBD1. The germline gives CDR1 MDHEN, CDR2 SYDVKM. This CDR3 is built from 18 residues. Unmatched junction bases numbered 10, after V lost 3 bases and J lost 0 bases. The CDR3 sequence is CASSLRVDRAYSNQPQHF. CDR3 nucleotides: TGTGCCAGCAGTTTGAGGGTGGACAGGGCGTATAGCAATCAGCCCCAGCATTTT.

V and J are TRBV27 and TRBJ2-1; TRBD1 is a possible D gene (6 bases). Trimming pared 0 bases from V and 2 bases from J, leaving 14 bases between. The V gene's germline CDR1 is MNHEY and CDR2 SMNVEV (reference sequence). The CDR3 is 17 residues long. CDR3 sequence (DNA): TGTGCCAGCAGTTTATCGAGTAGGGGGACCCCCTACAATGAGCAGTTCTTC. It encodes CASSLSSRGTPYNEQFF.

V is TRBV11-1 and J is TRBJ1-6; D gene uncertain. Trimming stripped 1 base from V and 9 bases from J, with 10 bases between. CDR1 and CDR2 (germline): SGHAT, FQDESV (reference sequence). The CDR3 totals 14 residues. CDR3 nucleotides: TGTGCCAGCAGCTTAGAGGTGGGGATTTCACCCCTCCACTTT. The encoded protein is CASSLEVGISPLHF.